Below are 5 T cell receptor beta chains sequenced from a single sample in a study of T-cell memory formation after mild COVID-19. In TCRdb, the 5' RACE reads were re-called with MiXCR into one record per CDR3 protein. The table includes a few hundred thousand distinct CDR3 sequences, 20% to 25% detected once. Sequenced input: PBMCs or a T cell subset sorted from them (not recorded which). The receptor source for this set is a man younger than 35 who had mild COVID-19 (a few samples of this study predate the infection). Cell type and time point are not known.

The chain uses TRBV7-9 and TRBJ2-3; 14 bases are a match to TRBD2. CDR3 length: 16 residues. CDR1 and CDR2 (germline): SEHNR, FQNEAQ (reference sequence). The V gene end was trimmed by 8 bases and the J gene end by 5 bases; junction bases not matched to a gene: 9. The CDR3 loop reads CASGPTSGGAEDTQYF. The DNA for the CDR3 is TGTGCCAGCGGTCCGACTAGCGGGGGGGCGGAAGATACGCAGTATTTT.

The sample holds a few counts of this clonotype. The genes are TRBV20-1 and TRBJ2-5; D may be TRBD2 (6 bases). Trimming pared 5 bases from V and 5 bases from J, leaving 21 bases between. The V gene's germline CDR1 is DFQATT and CDR2 SNEGSKA (reference sequence). The CDR3 sequence is 15 residues long. Here the CDR3 reads CSAVRLGGEVETQYF. Here the CDR3 DNA reads TGCAGTGCTGTACGACTTGGCGGGGAGGTCGAGACCCAGTACTTC.

The V gene is TRBV14, the J gene TRBJ1-2, with 7 bases matching TRBD1. Germline-derived CDR1 and CDR2 are SGHDN and FVKESK. The trim removed 4 bases at V and 6 bases at J, leaving 11 bases unmatched. The CDR3 has 15 residues. CDR3 coding DNA: TGTGCCAGCAGCCTCCGAATAGGGGGCGTCGATGGCTACACCTTC. Translation gives CASSLRIGGVDGYTF.

This chain connects TRBV28 to TRBJ2-2; 7 nucleotides match TRBD1. The germline V gene encodes CDR1 MDHEN and CDR2 SYDVKM. The CDR3 length is 15 residues. J was trimmed by 4 bases and V by 5 bases; bases with no gene match: 7. The DNA for the CDR3 is TGTGCCAGCAGTCCAGGGGGTATAGGCACCGGGGAGCTGTTTTTT. Its protein product is CASSPGGIGTGELFF.

The gene calls are TRBV6-1 and TRBJ2-5, with no clear D. The germline V gene encodes CDR1 MNHNS and CDR2 SASEGT. This CDR3 is 13 amino acids long. V was trimmed by 3 bases and J by 5 bases, leaving 10 bases between them. The CDR3 DNA follows: TGTGCCAGCAGTGATGACCCGGGTGAGACCCAGTACTTC. This encodes CASSDDPGETQYF.